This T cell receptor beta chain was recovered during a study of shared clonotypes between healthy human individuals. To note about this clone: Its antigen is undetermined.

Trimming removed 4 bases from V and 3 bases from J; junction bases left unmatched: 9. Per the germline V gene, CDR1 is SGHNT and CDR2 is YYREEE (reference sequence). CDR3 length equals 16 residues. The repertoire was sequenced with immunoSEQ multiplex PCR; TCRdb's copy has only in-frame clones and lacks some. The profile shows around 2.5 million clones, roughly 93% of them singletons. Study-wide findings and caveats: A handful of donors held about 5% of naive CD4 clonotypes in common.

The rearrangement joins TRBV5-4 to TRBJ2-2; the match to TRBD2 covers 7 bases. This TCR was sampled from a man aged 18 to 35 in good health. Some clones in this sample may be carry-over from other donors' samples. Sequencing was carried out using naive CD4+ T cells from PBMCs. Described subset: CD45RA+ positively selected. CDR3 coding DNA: TGTGCCAGCAGCCCGGGACCACGGGAGGACACCGGGGAGCTGTTTTTT. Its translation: CASSPGPREDTGELFF. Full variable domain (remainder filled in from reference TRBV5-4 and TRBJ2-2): ETGVTQSPTHLIKTRGQQVTLRCSSQSGHNTVSWYQQALGQGPQFIFQYYREEENGRGNFPPRFSGLQFPNYSSELNVNALELDDSALYLCASSPGPREDTGELFFGEGSRLTVL.